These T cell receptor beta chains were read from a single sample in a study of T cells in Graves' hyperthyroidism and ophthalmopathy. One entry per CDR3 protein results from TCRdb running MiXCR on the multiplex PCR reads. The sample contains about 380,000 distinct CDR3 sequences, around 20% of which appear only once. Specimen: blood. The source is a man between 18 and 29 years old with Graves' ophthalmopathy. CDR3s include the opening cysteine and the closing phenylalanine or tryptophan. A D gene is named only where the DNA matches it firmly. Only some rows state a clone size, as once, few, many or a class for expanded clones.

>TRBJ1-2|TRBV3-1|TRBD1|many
CASSQPTRTGVGYTF
TGTGCCAGCAGCCAGCCTACCCGGACAGGGGTAGGCTACACCTTC
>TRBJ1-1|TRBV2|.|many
CASIKGGGRGDTEAFF
TGTGCCAGCATCAAAGGGGGAGGGAGAGGGGACACTGAAGCTTTCTTT
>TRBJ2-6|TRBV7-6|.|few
CASSLHRVPTSGANVLTF
TGTGCCAGCAGCTTACACAGGGTCCCGACCTCTGGGGCCAACGTCCTGACTTTC
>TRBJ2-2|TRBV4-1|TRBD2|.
CASSQGPRLAAGELFF
TGCGCCAGCAGCCAAGGCCCGAGACTAGCGGCCGGGGAGCTGTTTTTT
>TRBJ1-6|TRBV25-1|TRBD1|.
CASSEPGQGAGSPLHF
TGTGCCAGCAGTGAACCGGGACAGGGGGCAGGATCACCCCTCCACTTT
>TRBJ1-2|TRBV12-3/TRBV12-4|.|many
CASSLSGFDYGYTF
TGTGCCAGCAGTTTGTCGGGGTTTGACTATGGCTACACCTTC
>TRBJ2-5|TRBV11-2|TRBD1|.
CASRPPGQREKTQYF
TGTGCCAGCAGACCACCGGGACAGCGAGAGAAGACCCAGTACTTC
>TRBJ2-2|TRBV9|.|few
CASSVDPGSTGELFF
TGTGCCAGCAGCGTAGATCCAGGGAGCACCGGGGAGCTGTTTTTT
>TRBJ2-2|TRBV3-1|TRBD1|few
CASSQDPRTGPNTGELFF
TGTGCCAGCAGCCAAGATCCGAGGACAGGGCCTAACACCGGGGAGCTGTTTTTT
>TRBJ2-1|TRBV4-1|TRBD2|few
CASSPGLIPSGGNNEQFF
TGCGCCAGCAGCCCGGGGCTCATACCTAGCGGGGGTAACAATGAGCAGTTCTTC
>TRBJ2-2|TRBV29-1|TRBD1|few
CSVDGQGNTGELFF
TGCAGCGTTGATGGACAGGGGAACACCGGGGAGCTGTTTTTT
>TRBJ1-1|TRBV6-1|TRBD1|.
CASSDPINRGQGGWTEAFF
TGTGCCAGCAGTGACCCCATAAATCGGGGACAGGGGGGTTGGACTGAAGCTTTCTTT
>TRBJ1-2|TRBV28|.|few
CASSPVGQGNYGYTF
TGTGCCAGCAGTCCCGTCGGGCAGGGGAACTATGGCTACACCTTC
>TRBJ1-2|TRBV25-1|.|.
CASMERNADGYTF
TGTGCCAGCATGGAGCGCAACGCGGATGGCTACACCTTC
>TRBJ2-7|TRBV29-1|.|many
CSVTRQSEQYF
TGCAGCGTCACCAGACAGAGCGAGCAGTACTTC
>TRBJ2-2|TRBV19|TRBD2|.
CASSRAGALTTGELFF
TGTGCCAGTAGTAGAGCGGGGGCTCTAACAACCGGGGAGCTGTTTTTT
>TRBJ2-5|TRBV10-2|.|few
CATCPGGAWETQYF
TGCGCCACTTGCCCGGGGGGCGCTTGGGAGACCCAGTACTTC
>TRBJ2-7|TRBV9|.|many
CASSGSTYEQYF
TGTGCCAGCAGCGGCAGTACCTACGAGCAGTACTTC
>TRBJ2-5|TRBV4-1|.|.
CASDRGRGAQETQYF
TGCGCCAGCGACCGGGGTCGCGGAGCCCAAGAGACCCAGTACTTC
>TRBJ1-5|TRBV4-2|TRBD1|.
CASSQVTGQGPYSNQPQHF
TGTGCCAGCAGCCAAGTTACCGGACAGGGCCCATATAGCAATCAGCCCCAGCATTTT
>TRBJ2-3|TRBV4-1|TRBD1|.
CASNLLQGATDTQYF
TGCGCCAGCAATTTACTACAGGGGGCCACAGATACGCAGTATTTT
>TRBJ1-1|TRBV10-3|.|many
CAISDSKSLGTEAFF
TGTGCCATCAGTGACTCGAAGTCTCTCGGGACTGAAGCTTTCTTT
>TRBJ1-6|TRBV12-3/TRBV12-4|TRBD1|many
CASTGGQKNSPLHF
TGTGCCAGCACTGGGGGACAGAAGAATTCACCCCTCCACTTT
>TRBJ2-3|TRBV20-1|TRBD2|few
CSADTSGASTDTQYF
TGCAGTGCTGATACTAGCGGGGCTAGCACAGATACGCAGTATTTT
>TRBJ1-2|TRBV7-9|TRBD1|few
CASSLGQGGNGYTF
TGTGCCAGCAGCTTAGGGCAGGGGGGAAATGGCTACACCTTC
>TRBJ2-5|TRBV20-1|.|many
CSARLDPPGETQYF
TGCAGTGCTAGACTCGACCCACCCGGGGAGACCCAGTACTTC
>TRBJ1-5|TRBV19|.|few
CASFQEDGPQHF
TGTGCCAGTTTTCAGGAGGACGGGCCCCAGCATTTT